The sequence of this T cell receptor (beta chain) was determined in a study of blood T cells in healthy people across ages. The study's findings and limits: Long-lived and aged donors differed, with more naive CD4+ cells and higher diversity in the long-lived.

Per the germline V gene, CDR1 is DFQATT and CDR2 is SNEGSKA (reference sequence). Trimming shortened V by 5 bases and J by 0 bases, and 11 bases separated the two germline ends. The CDR3 has 14 amino acids. This clonotype came up a few times. Its specificity is not known. A sample-barcoded 5' primer and a J-beta primer mix were used in a second PCR of roughly 6 to 11 cycles. All samples yielded 2.5 million or more CDR3-containing paired-end reads. Each CDR3 protein is one row after TCRdb ran MiXCR on the 5' RACE reads. The profile shows 1.5 million to 2 million distinct CDR3 sequences, around 40% of them singletons.

This sequence originates from a human donor in good health. This rearrangement joins TRBV20-1 to TRBJ2-1, with D possibly matching TRBD2 (6 bases). Sequenced input: blood. This CDR3 is CSADFGSSYNEQFF. The CDR3 region has the DNA TGCAGTGCTGATTTCGGGAGCTCCTACAATGAGCAGTTCTTC.